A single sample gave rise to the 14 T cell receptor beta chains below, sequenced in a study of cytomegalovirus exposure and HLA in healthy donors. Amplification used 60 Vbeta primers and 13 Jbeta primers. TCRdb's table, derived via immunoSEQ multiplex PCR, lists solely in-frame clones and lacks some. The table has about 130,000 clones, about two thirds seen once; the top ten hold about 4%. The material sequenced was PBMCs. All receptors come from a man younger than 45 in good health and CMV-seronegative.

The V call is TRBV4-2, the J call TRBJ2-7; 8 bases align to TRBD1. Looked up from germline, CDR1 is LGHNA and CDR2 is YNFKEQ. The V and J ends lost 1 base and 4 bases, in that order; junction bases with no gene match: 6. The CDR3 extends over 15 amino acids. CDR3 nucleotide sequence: TGTGCCAGCAGCCAAGTAACAGGGGGAGTATACGAGCAGTACTTC. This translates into CASSQVTGGVYEQYF.

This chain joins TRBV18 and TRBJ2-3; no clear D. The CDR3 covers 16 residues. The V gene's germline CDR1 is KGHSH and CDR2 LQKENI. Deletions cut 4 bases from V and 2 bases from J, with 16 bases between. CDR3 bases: TGTGCCAGCTCACTTATTCGAGGATTTGACACAGATACGCAGTATTTT. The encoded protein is CASSLIRGFDTDTQYF. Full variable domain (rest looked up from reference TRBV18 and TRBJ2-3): NAGVMQNPRHLVRRRGQEARLRCSPMKGHSHVYWYRQLPEEGLKFMVYLQKENIIDESGMPKERFSAEFPKEGPSILRIQQVVRGDSAAYFCASSLIRGFDTDTQYFGPGTRLTVL.

The CDR3 DNA is TGTGCCAGCAGCGAGAGGGCAGGGGATAATTCACCCCTCCACTTT. The encoded protein is CASSERAGDNSPLHF. The chain recombines TRBV9 with TRBJ1-6; TRBD1 is a possible D gene (6 bases). The CDR3 has 15 residues. In germline, CDR1 is SGDLS, CDR2 YYNGEE. With 3 bases removed from V and 5 bases from J, the gap between germline ends came to 12 bases.

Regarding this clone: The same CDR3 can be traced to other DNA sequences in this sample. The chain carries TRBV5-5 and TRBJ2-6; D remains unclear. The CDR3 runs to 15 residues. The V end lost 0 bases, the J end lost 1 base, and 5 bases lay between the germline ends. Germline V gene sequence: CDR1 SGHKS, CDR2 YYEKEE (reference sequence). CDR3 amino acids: CASSLVSSGANVLTF. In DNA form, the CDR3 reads TGTGCCAGCAGCTTGGTATCGTCTGGGGCCAACGTCCTGACTTTC.

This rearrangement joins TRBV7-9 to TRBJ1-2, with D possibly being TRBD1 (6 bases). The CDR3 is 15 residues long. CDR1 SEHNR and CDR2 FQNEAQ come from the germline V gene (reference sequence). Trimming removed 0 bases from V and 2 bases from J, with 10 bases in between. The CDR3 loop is CASSLADRWNYGYTF. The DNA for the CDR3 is TGTGCCAGCAGCTTAGCTGACAGGTGGAACTATGGCTACACCTTC.

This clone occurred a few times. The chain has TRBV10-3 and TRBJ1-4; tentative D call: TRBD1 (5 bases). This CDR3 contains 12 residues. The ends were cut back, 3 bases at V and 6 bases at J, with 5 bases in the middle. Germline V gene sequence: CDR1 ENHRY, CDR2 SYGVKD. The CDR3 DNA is TGTGCCATCAGTGAAGGGGATGAAAAACTGTTTTTT. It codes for CAISEGDEKLFF.

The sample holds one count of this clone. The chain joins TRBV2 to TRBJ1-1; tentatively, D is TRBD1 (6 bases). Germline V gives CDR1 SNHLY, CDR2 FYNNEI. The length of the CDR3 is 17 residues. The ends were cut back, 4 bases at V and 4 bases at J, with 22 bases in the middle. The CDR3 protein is CASSGQREGVLATEAFF. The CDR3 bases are TGTGCCAGCAGTGGACAACGGGAGGGGGTACTGGCCACTGAAGCTTTCTTT.

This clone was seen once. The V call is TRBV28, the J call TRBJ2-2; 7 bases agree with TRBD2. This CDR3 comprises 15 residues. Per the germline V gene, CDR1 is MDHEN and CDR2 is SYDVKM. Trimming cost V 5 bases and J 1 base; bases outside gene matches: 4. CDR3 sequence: CASSEAGENTGELFF. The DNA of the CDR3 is TGTGCCAGCAGTGAGGCGGGGGAGAACACCGGGGAGCTGTTTTTT. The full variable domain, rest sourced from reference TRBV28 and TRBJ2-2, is DVKVTQSSRYLVKRTGEKVFLECVQDMDHENMFWYRQDPGLGLRLIYFSYDVKMKEKGDIPEGYSVSREKKERFSLILESASTNQTSMYLCASSEAGENTGELFFGEGSRLTVL.

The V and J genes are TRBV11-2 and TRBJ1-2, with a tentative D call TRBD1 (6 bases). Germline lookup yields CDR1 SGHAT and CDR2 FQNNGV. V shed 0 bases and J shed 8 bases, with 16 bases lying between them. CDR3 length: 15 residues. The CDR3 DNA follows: TGTGCCAGCAGCTTAGACCGGGGTAGAGGGGGAGGCTACACCTTC. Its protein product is CASSLDRGRGGGYTF.

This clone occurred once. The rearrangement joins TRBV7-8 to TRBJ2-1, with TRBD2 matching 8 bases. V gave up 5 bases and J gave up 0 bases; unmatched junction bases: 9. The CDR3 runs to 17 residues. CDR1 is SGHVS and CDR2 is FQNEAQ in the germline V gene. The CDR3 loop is CASSLLPGGASYNEQFF. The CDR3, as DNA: TGTGCCAGCAGCCTCCTCCCCGGGGGGGCCTCCTACAATGAGCAGTTCTTC.

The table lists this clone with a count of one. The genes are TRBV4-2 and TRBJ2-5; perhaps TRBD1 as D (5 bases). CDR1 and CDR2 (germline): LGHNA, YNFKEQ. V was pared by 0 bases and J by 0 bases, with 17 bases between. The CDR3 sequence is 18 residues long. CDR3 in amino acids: CASSQDPWGRSYQETQYF. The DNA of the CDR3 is TGTGCCAGCAGCCAAGATCCTTGGGGCAGGAGTTACCAAGAGACCCAGTACTTC.

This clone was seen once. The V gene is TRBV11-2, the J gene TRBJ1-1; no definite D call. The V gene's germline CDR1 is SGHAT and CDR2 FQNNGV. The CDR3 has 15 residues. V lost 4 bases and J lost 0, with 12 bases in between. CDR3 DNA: TGTGCCAGCAGCTATACATTAATGGTGAACACTGAAGCTTTCTTT. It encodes CASSYTLMVNTEAFF.

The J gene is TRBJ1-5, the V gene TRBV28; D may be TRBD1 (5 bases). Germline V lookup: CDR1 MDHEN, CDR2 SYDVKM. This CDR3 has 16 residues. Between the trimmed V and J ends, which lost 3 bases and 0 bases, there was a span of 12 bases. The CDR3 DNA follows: TGTGCCAGCAGTTTGTTAGGGGCAGCTAGCAATCAGCCCCAGCATTTT. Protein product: CASSLLGAASNQPQHF.

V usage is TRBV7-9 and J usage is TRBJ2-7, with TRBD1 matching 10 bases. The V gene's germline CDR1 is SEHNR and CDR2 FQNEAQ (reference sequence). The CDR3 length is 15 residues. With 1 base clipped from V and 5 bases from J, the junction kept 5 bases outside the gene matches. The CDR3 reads CASSLGDRGFHEQYF. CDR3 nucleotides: TGTGCCAGCAGCTTAGGGGACAGGGGTTTCCACGAGCAGTACTTC.